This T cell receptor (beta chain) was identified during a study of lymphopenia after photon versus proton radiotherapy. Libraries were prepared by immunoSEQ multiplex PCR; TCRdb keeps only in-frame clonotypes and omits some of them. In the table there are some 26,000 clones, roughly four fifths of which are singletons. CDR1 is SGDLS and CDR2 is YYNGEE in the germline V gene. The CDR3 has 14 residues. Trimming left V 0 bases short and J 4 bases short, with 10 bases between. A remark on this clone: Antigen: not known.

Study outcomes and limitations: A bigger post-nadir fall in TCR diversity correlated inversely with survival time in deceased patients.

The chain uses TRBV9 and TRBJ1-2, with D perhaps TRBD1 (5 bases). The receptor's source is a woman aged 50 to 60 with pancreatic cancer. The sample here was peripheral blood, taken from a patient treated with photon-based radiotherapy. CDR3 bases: TGTGCCAGCAGCGTAGATTCAGGGTTCTATGGCTACACCTTC. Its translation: CASSVDSGFYGYTF.